A selection of T cell receptor beta chains follows, all from one sample in a study of blood T cell repertoires in COVID-19. The protocol was immunoSEQ multiplex PCR, while the TCRdb copy is restricted to in-frame clones and leaves out a portion. In the table there are roughly 250,000 clones, about nine tenths of which are singletons. The sequencing sample was made of PBMCs or T cells enriched from blood (not recorded which). These receptors were collected from a woman in her 50s who had recovered from COVID-19. Both conserved end residues are part of each CDR3. A D gene is named only where the DNA matches it firmly. Expanded clones are given a class, and other clones once, few, many or no size at all.

D,J,size,V,CDR3,DNA
NA,TRBJ2-5,few,TRBV7-3,CASSLGRGEHETQYF,TGTGCCAGCAGCTTAGGCAGGGGAGAGCACGAGACCCAGTACTTC
TRBD1,TRBJ1-5,once,TRBV24-1,CATSDPGAGQVNQPQHF,TGTGCCACCAGTGATCCGGGCGCCGGACAGGTAAATCAGCCCCAGCATTTT
NA,TRBJ1-6,NA,TRBV15,CATSRDLGRSPLHF,TGTGCCACCAGCAGAGATCTGGGGCGTTCACCCCTCCACTTT
NA,TRBJ1-6,once,TRBV2,CASSRTGGRGNSPLHF,TGTGCCAGCAGCCGAACCGGAGGGAGAGGGAATTCACCCCTCCACTTT
NA,TRBJ1-6,NA,TRBV6-5,CASRQTRINSPLHF,TGTGCCAGCAGACAGACCCGAATAAATTCACCCCTCCACTTT
TRBD1,TRBJ1-1,NA,TRBV28,CASSLLQGAFEAFF,TGTGCCAGCAGTTTATTGCAGGGGGCGTTTGAAGCTTTCTTT
NA,TRBJ1-4,NA,TRBV4-3,CASSQDPRGGNEKLFF,TGCGCCAGCAGCCAAGATCCCAGGGGCGGCAATGAAAAACTGTTTTTT
TRBD2,TRBJ2-7,NA,TRBV7-8,CASSLGLAGAEQYF,TGTGCCAGCAGCTTAGGGCTAGCGGGAGCCGAGCAGTACTTC
TRBD2,TRBJ2-7,NA,TRBV25-1,CASRYSGGPPYEQYF,TGTGCCAGCAGATATAGCGGGGGGCCCCCCTACGAGCAGTACTTC
TRBD2,TRBJ2-5,once,TRBV7-9,CASKSDREGGETQYF,TGTGCCAGCAAGTCAGACCGGGAGGGAGGGGAGACCCAGTACTTC
NA,TRBJ2-1,few,TRBV4-2,CASSRHPGSFRGTDLYNEQFF,TGTGCCAGCAGCCGACACCCCGGGAGCTTTCGCGGAACCGACCTCTACAATGAGCAGTTCTTC
TRBD2,TRBJ2-7,NA,TRBV5-5,CASRGGPLAGHEQYF,TGTGCCAGCAGGGGGGGCCCGTTAGCGGGACACGAGCAGTACTTC
NA,TRBJ1-2,NA,TRBV25-1,CASSEKEDSGYTF,TGTGCCAGCAGTGAAAAGGAGGACAGTGGCTACACCTTC
NA,TRBJ1-3,NA,TRBV25-1,CASSDTTGGSGNTIYF,TGTGCCAGCAGTGATACGACGGGAGGCTCTGGAAACACCATATATTTT
NA,TRBJ1-3,NA,TRBV6-2/TRBV6-3,CASSQPQGAGNTIYF,TGTGCCAGCAGTCAACCACAGGGAGCTGGAAACACCATATATTTT
NA,TRBJ2-1,NA,TRBV6-2/TRBV6-3,CASSYGGTDNEQFF,TGTGCCAGCAGTTATGGAGGTACCGACAATGAGCAGTTCTTC
NA,TRBJ1-1,NA,TRBV19,CASSHLASLEAFF,TGTGCCAGCAGCCATTTAGCCAGTCTTGAAGCTTTCTTT
NA,TRBJ2-3,NA,TRBV19,CASSIQGRGDTQYF,TGTGCCAGTAGTATTCAGGGGAGAGGAGATACGCAGTATTTT
TRBD1,TRBJ2-5,NA,TRBV9,CASSERQGRWETQYF,TGTGCCAGCAGCGAAAGACAGGGGCGCTGGGAGACCCAGTACTTC
TRBD1,TRBJ1-4,NA,TRBV28,CASSLRRDSLEKLFF,TGTGCCAGCAGCTTGCGCCGGGACAGTCTTGAAAAACTGTTTTTT
NA,TRBJ2-7,NA,TRBV27,CASSKGVGTIYEQYF,TGTGCCAGCAGCAAGGGAGTGGGCACAATCTACGAGCAGTACTTC
NA,TRBJ1-1,NA,TRBV29-1,CSAQGLGTEAFF,TGCAGCGCACAGGGATTGGGAACTGAAGCTTTCTTT
TRBD2,TRBJ2-1,once,TRBV6-5,CASMVGSGTFHEQFF,TGTGCCAGCATGGTGGGAAGCGGGACTTTTCATGAGCAGTTCTTC
NA,TRBJ2-7,NA,TRBV28,CASSSTGGTYEQYF,TGTGCCAGCAGTTCGACGGGCGGGACCTACGAGCAGTACTTC
NA,TRBJ1-1,NA,TRBV29-1,CSARDIEAFF,TGCAGCGCCCGGGACATCGAAGCTTTCTTT
NA,TRBJ2-1,NA,TRBV5-1,CASSLAPGSYNEQFF,TGCGCCAGCAGCTTGGCCCCGGGCTCCTACAATGAGCAGTTCTTC
TRBD2,TRBJ2-1,NA,TRBV7-9,CASSKGSGSSHNEQFF,TGTGCCAGCAGCAAAGGGAGCGGGAGTTCCCACAATGAGCAGTTCTTC
NA,TRBJ1-2,few,TRBV12-3/TRBV12-4,CASSSDSRGYTF,TGTGCCAGCAGTTCTGACAGCCGCGGCTACACCTTC
TRBD1,TRBJ2-7,NA,TRBV19,CASSMAGGPYEQYF,TGTGCCAGTAGTATGGCAGGGGGCCCCTACGAGCAGTACTTC
NA,TRBJ1-2,NA,TRBV10-1,CASSSSSYGYTF,TGCGCCAGCAGTTCTTCCTCCTATGGCTACACCTTC